This T cell receptor beta chain was observed in a study of T-cell reconstitution after alpha-beta-depleted transplantation in children. Overall study results and limits: At the one-year point after transplant, T-cell counts and TCRbeta diversity were found to come mostly from T cells that had been newly produced. Reportedly, alpha-beta T cells present about two months post-transplant originated from several hundred expanded clones of graft origin.

This clonotype was seen more than once but under ten times. Antigen: not known. Germline V gives CDR1 GTSNPN, CDR2 SVGIG (reference sequence). With V trimmed by 4 bases and J by 1 base, 17 bases remained unmatched. The CDR3 loop spans 19 amino acids. The TCRbeta library incorporated unique molecular identifiers. TCRdb re-analysed the PCR reads in MiXCR, keeping a single row per CDR3 protein. The repertoire holds hundreds of thousands of distinct CDR3 sequences, with around 13% as singletons. Source: PBMCs, mostly from graft donor cells, taken 360 days after TCRalphabeta/CD19-depleted stem cell transplant. The chain uses TRBV30 and TRBJ2-2, with 8 nucleotides matching TRBD1. This clonotype originated in a male patient younger than 18 who had a stem cell transplant for acute myeloid leukemia, so the T cells may come from the graft donor. The DNA for the CDR3 is TGTGCCTGGACCGCTCTGAGGTCAACAGGGGGTTGGAACACCGGGGAGCTGTTTTTT. Translating it yields CAWTALRSTGGWNTGELFF.